The source of this T cell receptor beta chain is a study of regulatory T cells in long-lasting Graves disease. Study context: Graves' patients (newly diagnosed) had been on antithyroid drugs under 3 months. Study-wide results and limits: Accuracy was possibly reduced by small sample size.

Trimming took 3 bases from V and 0 from J, leaving 12 bases between them. CDR3 length: 16 amino acids. This clonotype appeared many times. Antigen unknown. Through Arm-PCR of CDR3 regions and iRepertoire HTBI primers, TCR beta libraries were built. TCRdb re-derived calls from the multiplex PCR reads in MiXCR, one entry per CDR3 protein. The repertoire holds 300,000 to 400,000 distinct CDR3 sequences, with 15% to 20% as singletons. The time point is: newly diagnosed GD, antithyroid drugs for less than 3 months. RNA isolated from PBMCs was used to make the TCR library. This clonotype originated in a female donor with Graves disease. The source material was peripheral blood mononuclear cells (PBMCs), sampled at new diagnosis, from a patient treated with antithyroid drugs. The chain joins TRBV12-3 or TRBV12-4 to TRBJ1-3, with unresolved D. The CDR3 reads CASSFRLVSSGNTIYF. The CDR3 nucleotides read TGTGCCAGCAGTTTTCGGTTAGTTAGCTCTGGAAACACCATATATTTT.